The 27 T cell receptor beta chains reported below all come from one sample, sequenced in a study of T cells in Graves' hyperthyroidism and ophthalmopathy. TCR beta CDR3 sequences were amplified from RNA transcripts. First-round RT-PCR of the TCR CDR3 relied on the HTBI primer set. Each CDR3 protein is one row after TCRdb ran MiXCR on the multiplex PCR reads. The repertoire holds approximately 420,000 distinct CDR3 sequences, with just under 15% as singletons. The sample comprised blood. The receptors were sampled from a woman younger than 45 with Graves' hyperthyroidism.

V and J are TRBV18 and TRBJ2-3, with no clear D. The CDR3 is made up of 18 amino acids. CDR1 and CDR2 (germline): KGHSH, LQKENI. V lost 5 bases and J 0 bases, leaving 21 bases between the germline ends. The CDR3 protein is CASSGLVSGLLSTDTQYF. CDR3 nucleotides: TGTGCCAGCTCAGGGTTGGTGTCAGGCCTCCTAAGCACAGATACGCAGTATTTT.

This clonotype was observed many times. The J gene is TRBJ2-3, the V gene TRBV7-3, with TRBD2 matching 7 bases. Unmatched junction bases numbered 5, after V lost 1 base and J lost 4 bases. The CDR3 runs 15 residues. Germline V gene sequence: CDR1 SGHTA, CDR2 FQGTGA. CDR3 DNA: TGTGCCAGCAGCTTAATGGGGACTAACTCAGATACGCAGTATTTT. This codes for CASSLMGTNSDTQYF.

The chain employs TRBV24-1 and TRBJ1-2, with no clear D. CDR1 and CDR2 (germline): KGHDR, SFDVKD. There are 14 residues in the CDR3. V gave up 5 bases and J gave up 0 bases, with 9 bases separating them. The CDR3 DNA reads TGTGCCACCAGTGCCGGAGGGACTAACTATGGCTACACCTTC. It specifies CATSAGGTNYGYTF.

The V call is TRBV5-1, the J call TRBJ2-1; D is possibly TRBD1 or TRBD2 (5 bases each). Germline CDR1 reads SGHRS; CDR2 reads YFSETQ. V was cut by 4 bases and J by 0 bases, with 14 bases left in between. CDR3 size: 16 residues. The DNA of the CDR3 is TGCGCCAGCAGCGAAAGGGACGGCAGCTCCTACAATGAGCAGTTCTTC. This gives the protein CASSERDGSSYNEQFF.

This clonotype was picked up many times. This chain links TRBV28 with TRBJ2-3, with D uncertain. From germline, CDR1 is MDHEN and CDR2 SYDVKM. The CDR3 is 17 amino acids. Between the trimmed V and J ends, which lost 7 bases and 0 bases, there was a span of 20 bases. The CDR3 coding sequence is TGTGCCAGCACCTCCTTGGGCGCAGCCCTCAGCACAGATACGCAGTATTTT. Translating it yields CASTSLGAALSTDTQYF.

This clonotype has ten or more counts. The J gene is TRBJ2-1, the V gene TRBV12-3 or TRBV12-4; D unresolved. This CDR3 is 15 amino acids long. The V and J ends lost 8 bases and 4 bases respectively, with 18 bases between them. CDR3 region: CASVPTPVGYNEQFF. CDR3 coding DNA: TGTGCCAGCGTTCCGACACCGGTGGGGTACAATGAGCAGTTCTTC.

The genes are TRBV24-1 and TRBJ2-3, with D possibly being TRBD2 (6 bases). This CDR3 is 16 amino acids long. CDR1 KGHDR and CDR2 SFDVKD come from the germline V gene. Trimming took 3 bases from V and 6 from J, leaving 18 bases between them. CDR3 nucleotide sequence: TGTGCCACCAGTGATCCACGCGTTTGGGGGGTGGATACGCAGTATTTT. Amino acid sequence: CATSDPRVWGVDTQYF.

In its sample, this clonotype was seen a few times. CDR3 protein: CASRGTSGQKGTGELFF. As DNA, the CDR3 is TGTGCCAGCAGGGGGACTAGCGGCCAGAAGGGAACCGGGGAGCTGTTTTTT. This rearrangement joins TRBV25-1 to TRBJ2-2; 11 bases are a match to TRBD2. CDR3 length: 17 residues. From germline, CDR1 is MGHDK and CDR2 SYGVNS. V was pared by 6 bases and J by 5 bases, with 11 bases of the junction left unmatched.

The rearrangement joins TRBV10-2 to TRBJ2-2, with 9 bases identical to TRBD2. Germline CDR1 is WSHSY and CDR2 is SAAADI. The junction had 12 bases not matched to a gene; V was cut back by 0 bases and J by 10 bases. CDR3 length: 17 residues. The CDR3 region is CASSESAGASGKEELFF. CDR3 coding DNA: TGCGCCAGCAGTGAGTCGGCAGGGGCTAGCGGGAAGGAGGAGCTGTTTTTT.

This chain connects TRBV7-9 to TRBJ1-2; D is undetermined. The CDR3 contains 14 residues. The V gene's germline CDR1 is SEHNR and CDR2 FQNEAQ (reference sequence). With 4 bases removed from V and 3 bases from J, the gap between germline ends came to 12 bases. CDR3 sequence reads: CASSSGWGDYGYTF. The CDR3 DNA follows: TGTGCCAGCAGCTCGGGTTGGGGAGACTATGGCTACACCTTC.

The CDR3 reads CSAPNPSGTIGRLGEKLFF. The CDR3 DNA follows: TGCAGTGCCCCGAACCCTTCCGGGACAATCGGTCGGTTGGGTGAAAAACTGTTTTTT. This chain links TRBV20-1 with TRBJ1-4; perhaps TRBD1 as D (6 bases). Germline CDR1 is DFQATT and CDR2 is SNEGSKA (reference sequence). Trimming left V 6 bases short and J 7 bases short, with 33 bases between. The length of the CDR3 is 19 residues.

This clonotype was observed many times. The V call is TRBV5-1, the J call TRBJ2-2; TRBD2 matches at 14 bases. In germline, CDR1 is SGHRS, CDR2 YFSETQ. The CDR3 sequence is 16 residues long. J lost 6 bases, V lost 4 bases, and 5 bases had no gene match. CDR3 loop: CASSMGLAGVPGELFF. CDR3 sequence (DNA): TGCGCCAGCAGCATGGGACTAGCGGGAGTCCCCGGGGAGCTGTTTTTT.

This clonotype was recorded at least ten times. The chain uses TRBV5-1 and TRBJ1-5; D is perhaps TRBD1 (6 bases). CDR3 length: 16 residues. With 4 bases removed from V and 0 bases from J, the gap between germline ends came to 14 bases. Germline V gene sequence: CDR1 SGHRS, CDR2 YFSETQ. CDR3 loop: CASSQGTFNSNQPQHF. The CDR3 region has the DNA TGCGCCAGCAGCCAAGGGACATTCAATAGCAATCAGCCCCAGCATTTT.

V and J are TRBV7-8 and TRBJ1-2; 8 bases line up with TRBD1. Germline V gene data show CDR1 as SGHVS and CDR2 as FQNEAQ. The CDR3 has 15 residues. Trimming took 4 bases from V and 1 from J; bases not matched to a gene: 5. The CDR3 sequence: CASSSGQGHNYGYTF. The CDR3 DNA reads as TGTGCCAGCAGCTCAGGACAGGGCCATAACTATGGCTACACCTTC.

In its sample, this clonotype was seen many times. Here the CDR3 reads CATSGTGDESGYTF. CDR3 DNA: TGTGCCACCTCCGGGACAGGGGACGAATCAGGCTACACCTTC. The chain links TRBV6-1 to TRBJ1-2; 10 bases align to TRBD1. The junction had 13 bases not matched to a gene; V was cut back by 10 bases and J by 8 bases. The CDR3 totals 14 residues. The V gene's germline CDR1 is MNHNS and CDR2 SASEGT.

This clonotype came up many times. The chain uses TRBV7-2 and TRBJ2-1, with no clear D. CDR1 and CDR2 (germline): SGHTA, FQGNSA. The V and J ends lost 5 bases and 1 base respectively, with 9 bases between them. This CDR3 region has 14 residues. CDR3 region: CASSNQPSYNEQFF. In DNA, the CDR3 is TGTGCCAGCAGCAACCAGCCGTCCTACAATGAGCAGTTCTTC.

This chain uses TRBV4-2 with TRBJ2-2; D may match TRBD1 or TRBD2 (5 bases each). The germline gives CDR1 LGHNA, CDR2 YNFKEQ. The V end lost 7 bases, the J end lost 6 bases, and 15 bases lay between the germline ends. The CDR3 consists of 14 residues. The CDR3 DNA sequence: TGTGCCAGCATCTGGGACCGAACCGCCGGGGAGCTGTTTTTT. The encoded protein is CASIWDRTAGELFF.

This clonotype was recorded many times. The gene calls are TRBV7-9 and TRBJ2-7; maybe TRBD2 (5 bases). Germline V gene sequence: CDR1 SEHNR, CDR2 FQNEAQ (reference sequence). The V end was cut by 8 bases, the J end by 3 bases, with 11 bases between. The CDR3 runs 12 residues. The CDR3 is CASRAGIYEQYF. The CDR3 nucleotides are TGTGCCAGCCGTGCGGGCATCTACGAGCAGTACTTC.

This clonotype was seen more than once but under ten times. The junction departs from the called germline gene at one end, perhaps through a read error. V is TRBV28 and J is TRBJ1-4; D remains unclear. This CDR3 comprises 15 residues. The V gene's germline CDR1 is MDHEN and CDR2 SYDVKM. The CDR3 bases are TGTGCCAGCAGTTCCGATACTGCAACTAATGAAAAACTGCTTTTT. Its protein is CASSSDTATNEKLLF.

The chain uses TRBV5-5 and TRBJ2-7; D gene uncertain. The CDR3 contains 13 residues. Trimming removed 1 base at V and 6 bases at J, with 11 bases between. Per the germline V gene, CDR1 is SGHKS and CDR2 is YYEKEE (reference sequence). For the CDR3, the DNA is TGTGCCAGCAGCTTGAGGTTGTCGGGCGAGCAGTACTTC. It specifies CASSLRLSGEQYF.

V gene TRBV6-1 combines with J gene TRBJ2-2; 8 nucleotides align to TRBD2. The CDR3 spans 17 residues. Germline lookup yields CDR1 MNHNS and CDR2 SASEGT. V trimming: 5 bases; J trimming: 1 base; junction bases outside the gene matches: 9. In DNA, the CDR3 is TGTGCCAGCAGTTGGGCCGGGCTAGCGGGGAACACCGGGGAGCTGTTTTTT. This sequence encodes CASSWAGLAGNTGELFF.

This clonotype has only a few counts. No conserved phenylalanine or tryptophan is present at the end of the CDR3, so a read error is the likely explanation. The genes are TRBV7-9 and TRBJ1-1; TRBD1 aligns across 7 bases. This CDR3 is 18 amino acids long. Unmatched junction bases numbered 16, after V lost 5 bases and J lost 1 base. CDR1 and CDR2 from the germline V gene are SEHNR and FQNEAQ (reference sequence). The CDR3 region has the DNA TGTGCCAGCAGCCCCCGGGACAGCTTACTTCAGGGGAACACTGAAGCTTTCCTT. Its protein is CASSPRDSLLQGNTEAFL.

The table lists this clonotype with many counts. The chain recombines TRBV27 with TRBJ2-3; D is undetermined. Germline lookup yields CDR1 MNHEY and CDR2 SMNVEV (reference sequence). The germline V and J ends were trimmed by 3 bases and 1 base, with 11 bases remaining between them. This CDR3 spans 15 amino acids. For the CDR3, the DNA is TGTGCCAGCAGTTTGCGGCCCCTAGGCACAGATACGCAGTATTTT. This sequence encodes CASSLRPLGTDTQYF.

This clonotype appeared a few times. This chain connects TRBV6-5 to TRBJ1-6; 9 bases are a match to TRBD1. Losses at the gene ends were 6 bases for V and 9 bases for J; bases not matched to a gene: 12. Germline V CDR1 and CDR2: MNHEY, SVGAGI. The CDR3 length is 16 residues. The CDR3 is CASSDLPGQGTSPLHF. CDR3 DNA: TGTGCCAGCAGCGACCTACCGGGACAGGGTACTTCACCCCTCCACTTT.

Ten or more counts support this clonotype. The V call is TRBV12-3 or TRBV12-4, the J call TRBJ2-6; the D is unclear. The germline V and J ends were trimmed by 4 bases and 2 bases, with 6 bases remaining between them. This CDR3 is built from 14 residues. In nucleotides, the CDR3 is TGTGCCAGCAGTTCTACCACTGGGGCCAACGTCCTGACTTTC. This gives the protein CASSSTTGANVLTF.

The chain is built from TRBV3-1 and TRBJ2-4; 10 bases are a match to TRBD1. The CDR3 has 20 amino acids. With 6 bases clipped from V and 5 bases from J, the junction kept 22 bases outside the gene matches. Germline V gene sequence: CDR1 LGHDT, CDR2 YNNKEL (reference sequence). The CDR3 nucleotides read TGTGCCAGCAGTCACTCCCCGCCAACCGGGACAGGGGTCACCGAAAACATTCAGTACTTC. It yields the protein CASSHSPPTGTGVTENIQYF. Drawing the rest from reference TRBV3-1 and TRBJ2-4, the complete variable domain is DTAVSQTPKYLVTQMGNDKSIKCEQNLGHDTMYWYKQDSKKFLKIMFSYNNKELIINETVPNRFSPKSPDKAHLNLHINSLELGDSAVYFCASSHSPPTGTGVTENIQYFGAGTRLSVL.

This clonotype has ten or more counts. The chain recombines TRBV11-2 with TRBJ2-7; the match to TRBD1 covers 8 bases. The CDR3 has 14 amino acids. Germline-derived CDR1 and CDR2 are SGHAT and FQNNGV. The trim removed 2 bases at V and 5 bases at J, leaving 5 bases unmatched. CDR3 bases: TGTGCCAGCAGCTTACGGACAGGGATGCACGAGCAGTACTTC. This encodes CASSLRTGMHEQYF.